These 19 T cell receptor beta chains originate from one sample sequenced in a study of STAT5B mutations in CD4+ large granular lymphocyte leukemia. TCRdb's copy holds only in-frame clones and misses some; the assay was immunoSEQ multiplex PCR. The sample has about 5,000 clones; around four fifths are singletons. The sequenced sample was PBMCs. The source is a man aged 65-85 years with CD4+ T-cell large granular lymphocyte leukemia.

The genes are TRBV6-5 and TRBJ1-2, with D hard to call. The CDR3 extends over 13 amino acids. Germline V gives CDR1 MNHEY, CDR2 SVGAGI. Trimming left V 2 bases short and J 2 bases short, with 6 bases between. DNA for the CDR3: TGTGCCAGCAGTTACGACATGAACTATGGCTACACCTTC. Translating gives CASSYDMNYGYTF.

V gene TRBV28 combines with J gene TRBJ1-5; 7 bases line up with TRBD1. The CDR3 length is 14 residues. Looked up from germline, CDR1 is MDHEN and CDR2 is SYDVKM. V lost 6 bases, J lost 5 bases, and 7 bases stayed unmatched. The DNA for the CDR3 is TGTGCCAGCAGGTTGAGACAGGGAGATCAGCCCCAGCATTTT. Protein sequence: CASRLRQGDQPQHF.

The chain couples TRBV28 to TRBJ1-2; TRBD1 agrees at 9 bases. Germline V CDR1 and CDR2: MDHEN, SYDVKM. This CDR3 contains 15 residues. V was pared by 6 bases and J by 4 bases, with 9 bases of the junction left unmatched. The CDR3 protein is CASRPLQGASYGYTF. CDR3 in DNA: TGTGCCAGCAGGCCCCTACAGGGGGCCTCCTATGGCTACACCTTC.

V usage is TRBV5-6 and J usage is TRBJ2-5, with 7 bases identical to TRBD2. The CDR3 loop spans 14 amino acids. The ends lost 1 base at V and 5 bases at J; junction bases unmatched: 5. Germline assignment: CDR1 SGHDT and CDR2 YYEEEE. The CDR3 sequence is CASSLSGTEETQYF. The CDR3 DNA follows: TGTGCCAGCAGCTTGAGCGGGACGGAGGAGACCCAGTACTTC.

CDR3 DNA sequence: TGTGCCAGCAGCTTAGGGTCAGGTGGTGGCTACACCTTC. This translates into CASSLGSGGGYTF. V gene TRBV7-4 combines with J gene TRBJ1-2; D is uncertain. This CDR3 comprises 13 residues. With 1 base removed from V and 7 bases from J, the gap between germline ends came to 10 bases. Germline V CDR1 and CDR2: SGHVT, SQSDAQ.

The V gene is TRBV28, the J gene TRBJ2-7; 10 positions match TRBD2. The V gene's germline CDR1 is MDHEN and CDR2 SYDVKM. The CDR3 runs to 13 residues. The V segment lost 11 bases and the J segment 6 bases; nucleotides outside the gene matches: 10. DNA for the CDR3: TGTGCCTCGTTGGAAGCGGGAGGGGGCGAGCAGTACTTC. This gives the protein CASLEAGGGEQYF.

This chain connects TRBV9 to TRBJ2-5, with TRBD1 matching 9 bases. V dropped 4 bases and J dropped 2; count of bases not matched to a gene: 6. There are 15 residues in the CDR3. Germline CDR1 and CDR2: SGDLS and YYNGEE. The CDR3 bases are TGTGCCAGCAGCCCGGGGACAGGGCCGCAAGAGACCCAGTACTTC. Its translation is CASSPGTGPQETQYF.

The rearrangement uses TRBV6-1 and TRBJ1-2; D possibly corresponds to TRBD1 (6 bases). CDR1 is MNHNS, CDR2 SASEGT, per germline. V was shortened by 6 bases and J by 5 bases, with 16 bases between the two germline ends. The CDR3 covers 14 residues. CDR3 sequence reads: CASSNRGGAYGYTF. CDR3 DNA: TGTGCCAGCAGCAATCGTGGGGGCGCGTATGGCTACACCTTC.

The gene calls are TRBV7-8 and TRBJ2-1, with D tentatively TRBD2 (6 bases). The V end lost 5 bases, the J end lost 5 bases, and 16 bases lay between the germline ends. Germline CDR1 SGHVS, CDR2 FQNEAQ. The CDR3 extends over 15 amino acids. The DNA for the CDR3 is TGTGCCAGCAGCCCCCAAGGAGCGGGTGACAATGAGCAGTTCTTC. Translated, it gives CASSPQGAGDNEQFF.

This clone was seen a single time. The V gene is TRBV4-1, the J gene TRBJ1-2; 7 bases are a match to TRBD1. Per germline, CDR1 MGHRA and CDR2 YSYEKL. This CDR3 comprises 14 residues. J was trimmed by 4 bases and V by 1 base; bases with no gene match: 3. The CDR3 spells CASSQGGTVYGYTF. For the CDR3, the DNA is TGCGCCAGCAGCCAAGGGGGGACAGTCTATGGCTACACCTTC.

The genes are TRBV6-1 and TRBJ2-7, with D uncertain. Deletions cut 2 bases from V and 4 bases from J, with 12 bases between. The CDR3 covers 14 residues. The germline V gene has CDR1 MNHNS and CDR2 SASEGT. The CDR3 nucleotides read TGTGCCAGCAGTGAATATCCTTCGACATACGAGCAGTACGTC. Translating it yields CASSEYPSTYEQYV.

The chain has TRBV10-3 and TRBJ2-3; 14 bases are shared with TRBD2. V lost 6 bases and J lost 6; bases outside the gene matches: 11. This CDR3 has 17 amino acids. Germline V gene sequence: CDR1 ENHRY, CDR2 SYGVKD. The CDR3 sequence is CAIRTGTSGSLVDTQYF. CDR3 bases: TGTGCCATCAGGACCGGGACTAGCGGGAGCCTCGTGGATACGCAGTATTTT.

This clone occurred a few times. The gene calls are TRBV4-2 and TRBJ2-1, with TRBD1 matching over 9 bases. Per germline, CDR1 LGHNA and CDR2 YNFKEQ. V trimming: 5 bases; J trimming: 4 bases; junction bases outside the gene matches: 9. The length of the CDR3 is 16 residues. The CDR3, as DNA: TGTGCCAGCAGCTACGGGACAGGGTTCGAATACAATGAGCAGTTCTTC. Its protein product is CASSYGTGFEYNEQFF.

This clone is medium-sized in the sample. The chain employs TRBV30 and TRBJ2-7; 7 nucleotides line up with TRBD1. The V gene's germline CDR1 is GTSNPN and CDR2 SVGIG (reference sequence). J was trimmed by 2 bases and V by 4 bases; bases with no gene match: 8. The CDR3 has 14 residues. The CDR3 here is CAWTLKGGTYEQYF. CDR3 nucleotides: TGTGCCTGGACCCTAAAAGGGGGCACCTACGAGCAGTACTTC.

The chain is built from TRBV27 and TRBJ2-5, with D hard to call. In germline, CDR1 is MNHEY, CDR2 SMNVEV (reference sequence). V shed 0 bases and J shed 1 base, with 9 bases lying between them. This CDR3 is 15 amino acids long. The DNA for the CDR3 is TGTGCCAGCAGTTTATCGTTCCAGACCCAAGAGACCCAGTACTTC. Encoded protein: CASSLSFQTQETQYF.

The chain recombines TRBV6-1 with TRBJ1-1, with TRBD1 identical over 8 bases. There are 14 residues in the CDR3. Germline CDR1 MNHNS, CDR2 SASEGT. The J segment lost 7 bases and the V segment lost 1 base, leaving 5 bases of the junction unmatched. The CDR3 DNA is TGTGCCAGCAGTGAAGGACAGGGGTTTGGTGAAGCTTTCTTT. Its protein is CASSEGQGFGEAFF.

V is TRBV11-2 and J is TRBJ2-3; maybe TRBD2 (5 bases). In germline, CDR1 is SGHAT, CDR2 FQNNGV. V lost 3 bases and J 4 bases, leaving 8 bases between the germline ends. This CDR3 has 13 amino acids. CDR3 residues: CASSLEVPDTQYF. The CDR3 DNA reads as TGTGCCAGCAGCTTGGAGGTCCCAGATACGCAGTATTTT. Looking up the rest from reference TRBV11-2 and TRBJ2-3 gives the full variable domain: EAGVAQSPRYKIIEKRQSVAFWCNPISGHATLYWYQQILGQGPKLLIQFQNNGVVDDSQLPKDRFSAERLKGVDSTLKIQPAKLEDSAVYLCASSLEVPDTQYFGPGTRLTVL.

In this sample, this clone turned up a few times. This chain joins TRBV19 and TRBJ2-1; 11 nucleotides align to TRBD2. Germline V gives CDR1 LNHDA, CDR2 SQIVND (reference sequence). The CDR3 spans 16 residues. Trimming at V came to 1 base and at J to 7 bases, leaving 6 bases not matched to a gene. CDR3 sequence: CASSIGSGRAGNEQFF. CDR3 nucleotides: TGTGCCAGTAGTATAGGTAGCGGGAGGGCTGGGAATGAGCAGTTCTTC.

Here the CDR3 reads CASNEGWIYGYTF. As DNA, the CDR3 is TGTGCCTCCAATGAGGGGTGGATCTATGGCTACACCTTC. This rearrangement joins TRBV30 to TRBJ1-2, with a tentative D call TRBD1 (5 bases). The CDR3 is 13 amino acids. Germline-derived CDR1 and CDR2 are GTSNPN and SVGIG (reference sequence). Trimming shortened V by 7 bases and J by 4 bases, and 16 bases separated the two germline ends. Variable domain in full (rest from reference TRBV30 and TRBJ1-2): SQTIHQWPATLVQPVGSPLSLECTVEGTSNPNLYWYRQAAGRGLQLLFYSVGIGQISSEVPQNLSASRPQDRQFILSSKKLLLSDSGFYLCASNEGWIYGYTFGSGTRLTVV.